This T cell receptor (beta chain) was sequenced in a study of T cells in Graves' hyperthyroidism and ophthalmopathy. Study-wide context: Any treatment followed the collection of peripheral blood at initial diagnosis.

This clonotype was observed at least ten times. Trimming took off 2 bases at V and 8 bases at J, with 12 bases between the two ends. This CDR3 is built from 13 residues. CDR1 SGHTA and CDR2 FQGNSA come from the germline V gene. Amplification yielded TCR beta CDR3 regions, with RNA transcripts as the source. First-round RT-PCR of the TCR CDR3 relied on the HTBI primer set. TCRdb re-called the multiplex PCR reads through MiXCR, storing one row per CDR3 protein. The sample yields hundreds of thousands of distinct CDR3 sequences, about a sixth seen once. Stability of Graves' hyperthyroidism was defined as absent ophthalmopathy progression within 18 months.

The chain couples TRBV7-2 to TRBJ1-2, with unresolved D. Material: blood. The TCR originated in a woman under 40 with Graves' hyperthyroidism. CDR3 loop: CASSLSRALGYTF. In DNA form, the CDR3 reads TGTGCCAGCAGCTTATCTCGGGCATTAGGCTACACCTTC.